This is a list of T cell receptor beta chains from one sample in a study of control samples from healthy donors and cancer patients. Using immunoSEQ multiplex PCR, the repertoire was profiled, and TCRdb retains in-frame clones only, with some absent. The sample lists 120,000 or so clones; 75% to 95% were seen once. The sequenced sample consisted of blood. The receptors derive from a man younger than 35 in good health. Both conserved end residues are part of each CDR3. Each record gives: clone size, D gene, J gene, V gene, CDR3 DNA, CDR3 protein. D genes are given only for firm matches. The size field is filled for only some rows; it gives once, few, many or a size class.

- | TRBD1 | TRBJ1-3 | TRBV24-1 | TGTGCCACCAGTGATTTCCAGGGGGCGGGTGGAAACACCATATATTTT | CATSDFQGAGGNTIYF
- | - | TRBJ2-5 | TRBV2 | TGTGCCAGCAGTTCCGGGACATCCAAGGAGACCCAGTACTTC | CASSSGTSKETQYF
- | TRBD2 | TRBJ2-1 | TRBV11-2 | TGTGCCAGCAGCTCTCAGCGGGGGGCCTACAATGAGCAGTTCTTC | CASSSQRGAYNEQFF
- | TRBD1 | TRBJ2-7 | TRBV5-1 | TGCGCCAGCACCCCGGGACAGGGGTCCGTCCCGGACTTC | CASTPGQGSVPDF
- | - | TRBJ1-2 | TRBV9 | TGTGCCAGCAGCGCCGGGACAACTCATAACTATGGCTACACCTTC | CASSAGTTHNYGYTF
- | - | TRBJ1-4 | TRBV7-9 | TGTGCCAGCAGCTCCCGTGGCACCACTAATGAAAAACTGTTTTTT | CASSSRGTTNEKLFF
- | - | TRBJ2-5 | TRBV3-1/TRBV3-2 | TGTGCCAGCAGCCAAAACCCCGCGGGGGAGACCCAGTACTTC | CASSQNPAGETQYF
- | - | TRBJ2-3 | TRBV24-1 | TGTGCCACCAGTGATAGAGGGGAGACAGATACGCAGTATTTT | CATSDRGETDTQYF
- | - | TRBJ1-2 | TRBV6-2/TRBV6-3 | TGTGCCAGCAGTTATCTCGTCAGGGTGACCTCTCCCTATGGCTACACCTTC | CASSYLVRVTSPYGYTF
- | TRBD2 | TRBJ2-2 | TRBV6-5 | TGTGCCAGCAGAAAGCGGGGGGGTACCGGGGAGCTGTTTTTT | CASRKRGGTGELFF
- | - | TRBJ2-7 | TRBV6-6 | TGTGCCAGCACCCGAGGGGACACCTACGAGCAGTACTTC | CASTRGDTYEQYF
- | TRBD1 | TRBJ1-6 | TRBV19 | TGTGCCAGTAAACGGGACAGGATTTCGAATTCACCCCTCCACTTT | CASKRDRISNSPLHF
- | TRBD1 | TRBJ1-1 | TRBV7-2 | TGTGCCAGCAGCACCGCCCAAGGACAGGGCACTGAAGCTTTCTTT | CASSTAQGQGTEAFF
- | - | TRBJ2-1 | TRBV28 | TGTGCCAGCGGAACCAAGGGGGAGCAGTTCTTC | CASGTKGEQFF
- | - | TRBJ1-1 | TRBV19 | TGTGCCAGTAGACCCCCGGGGCTATGGACTGAAGCTTTCTTT | CASRPPGLWTEAFF
- | - | TRBJ2-3 | TRBV4-2 | TGTGCCAGCAGCCAAGATGGGCTAACTACGCAGTATTTT | CASSQDGLTTQYF
- | - | TRBJ1-1 | TRBV5-1 | TGCGCCAGCAGCCCGATTCGGCAACCGAACACTGAAGCTTTCTTT | CASSPIRQPNTEAFF
- | - | TRBJ2-5 | TRBV19 | TGTGCCAGTAGTAACTACCAAGAGACCCAGTACTTC | CASSNYQETQYF
- | - | TRBJ1-5 | TRBV28 | TGTGCCAGCAGTTGGTCCGTGGGGAATCAGCCCCAGCATTTT | CASSWSVGNQPQHF
- | - | TRBJ2-5 | TRBV19 | TGTGCCAGTAGTATAGATCGGGCAGGCCAAGAGACCCAGTACTTC | CASSIDRAGQETQYF
- | - | TRBJ1-4 | TRBV5-6 | TGTGCCAGCAGCTTCGGGAGCGCTAATGAAAAACTGTTTTTT | CASSFGSANEKLFF
- | - | TRBJ1-1 | TRBV2 | TGTGCCAGCAGCTCGCAGGGTAACACTGAAGCTTTCTTT | CASSSQGNTEAFF
- | - | TRBJ2-3 | TRBV6-6 | TGTGCCAGCAGTTACTCGACAGCCATCACAGATACGCAGTATTTT | CASSYSTAITDTQYF
- | - | TRBJ1-1 | TRBV5-5 | TGTGCCAGCACCGAGCCCGGGAACACTGAAGCTTTCTTT | CASTEPGNTEAFF
- | - | TRBJ2-6 | TRBV19 | TGTGCCAGTAGGGTCACGGACAACTCTGGGGCCAACGTCCTGACTTTC | CASRVTDNSGANVLTF
- | - | TRBJ2-5 | TRBV11-3 | TGTGCCAGCAGTCCAGGGGAATTACAAGAGACCCAGTACTTC | CASSPGELQETQYF
- | - | TRBJ2-1 | TRBV30 | TGTGCCTGCAGGACTTTGGGCAATGAGCAGTTCTTC | CACRTLGNEQFF
- | - | TRBJ2-3 | TRBV6-1 | TGTGCCAGCAGTGAAATCAGTATCCAGGGTCCGTCAGATACGCAGTATTTT | CASSEISIQGPSDTQYF
- | TRBD1 | TRBJ2-4 | TRBV6-5 | TGTGCCAGCAGACCCCTGACAGGGAACATTCAGTACTTC | CASRPLTGNIQYF
- | - | TRBJ2-1 | TRBV4-1 | TGCGCCAGCAGCCAACGTTATGGACTTCTCAATGAGCAGTTCTTC | CASSQRYGLLNEQFF
- | - | TRBJ2-5 | TRBV7-7 | TGTGCTAGCAGCTTAACTGGTCACGCCCAAGAGACCCAGTACTTC | CASSLTGHAQETQYF
- | - | TRBJ2-3 | TRBV3-1/TRBV3-2 | TGTGCCACCAGCGGACTGTCGGGCACAGATACGCAGTATTTT | CATSGLSGTDTQYF
- | TRBD1 | TRBJ1-1 | TRBV5-6 | TGTGCCAGCAGCTTGCGAAACAGGGGGTCTGAAGCTTTCTTT | CASSLRNRGSEAFF
- | TRBD1 | TRBJ2-5 | TRBV2 | TGTGCCAGCAGACAAAGACCCCCAGGGGGTGGAGAGACCCAGTACTTC | CASRQRPPGGGETQYF
- | TRBD2 | TRBJ2-7 | TRBV3-1/TRBV3-2 | TGTGCCAGCAGCGAAACCCCTAGCGGGGGAGTCGACGAGCAGTACTTC | CASSETPSGGVDEQYF
- | TRBD1 | TRBJ2-3 | TRBV7-3 | TGTGCCAGCAGTCAACAGGGGGCTCAGGCAGATACGCAGTATTTT | CASSQQGAQADTQYF
few | - | TRBJ2-2 | TRBV11-2 | TGTGCCAGCAGCCAGGAGGGGAGAGGGAGAGGGGAGCTGTTTTTT | CASSQEGRGRGELFF
- | TRBD2 | TRBJ2-7 | TRBV5-1 | TGCGCCAGCAGCCAGACTAGCGGGGGGGCCTACGAGCAGTACTTC | CASSQTSGGAYEQYF
- | - | TRBJ2-3 | TRBV10-2 | TGCGCCAGCAGTGAGTCCCTAGGGGATACGCAGTATTTT | CASSESLGDTQYF
- | TRBD2 | TRBJ2-1 | TRBV2 | TGTGCCAGCAGTGTCGCTAGCGGGAAGACAATCTCCTACAATGAGCAGTTCTTC | CASSVASGKTISYNEQFF
- | TRBD1 | TRBJ1-5 | TRBV27 | TGTGCCAGCAGTTTAGGGACAGGGGGTAGCAATCAGCCCCAGCATTTT | CASSLGTGGSNQPQHF
- | - | TRBJ1-6 | TRBV5-1 | TGCGCCAGCAGTACCGGGACGGAGGGTTCACCCCTCCACTTT | CASSTGTEGSPLHF
- | TRBD2 | TRBJ2-1 | TRBV11-1 | TGTGCCAGCAGCAGGGGGACTAGCGGACTCAATGAGCAGTTCTTC | CASSRGTSGLNEQFF
- | TRBD1 | TRBJ1-5 | TRBV18 | TGTGCCAGCTCCCTGACAGGGGTTGACAATCAGCCCCAGCATTTT | CASSLTGVDNQPQHF